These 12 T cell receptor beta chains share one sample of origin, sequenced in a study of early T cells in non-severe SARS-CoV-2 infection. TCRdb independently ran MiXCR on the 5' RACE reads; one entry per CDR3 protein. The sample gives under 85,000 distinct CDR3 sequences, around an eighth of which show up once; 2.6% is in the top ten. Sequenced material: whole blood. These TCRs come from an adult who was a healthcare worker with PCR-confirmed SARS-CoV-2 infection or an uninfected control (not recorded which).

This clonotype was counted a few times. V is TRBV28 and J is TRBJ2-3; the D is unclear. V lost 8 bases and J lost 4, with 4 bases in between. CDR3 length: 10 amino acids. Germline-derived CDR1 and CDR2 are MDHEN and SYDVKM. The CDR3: CASGSDTQYF. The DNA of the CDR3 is TGTGCCAGCGGTTCAGATACGCAGTATTTT.

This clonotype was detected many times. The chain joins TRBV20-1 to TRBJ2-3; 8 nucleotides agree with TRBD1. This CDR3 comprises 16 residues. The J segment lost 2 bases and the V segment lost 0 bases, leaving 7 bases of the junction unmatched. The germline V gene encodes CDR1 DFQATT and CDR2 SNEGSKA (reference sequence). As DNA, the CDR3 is TGCAGTGCTAGAGATCCGGACAGGGTAACCACAGATACGCAGTATTTT. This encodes CSARDPDRVTTDTQYF.

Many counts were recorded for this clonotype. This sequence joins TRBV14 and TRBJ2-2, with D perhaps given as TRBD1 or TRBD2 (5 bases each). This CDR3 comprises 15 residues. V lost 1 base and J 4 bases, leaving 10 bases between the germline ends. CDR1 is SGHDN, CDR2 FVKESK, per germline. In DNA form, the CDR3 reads TGTGCCAGCAGCCAAGTTCGAGGGGCCACCGGGGAGCTGTTTTTT. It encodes CASSQVRGATGELFF.

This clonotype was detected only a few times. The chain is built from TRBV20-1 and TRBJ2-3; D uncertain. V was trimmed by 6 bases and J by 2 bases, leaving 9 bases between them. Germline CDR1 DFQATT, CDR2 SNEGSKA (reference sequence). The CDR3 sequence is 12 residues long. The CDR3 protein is CSAKTTTDTQYF. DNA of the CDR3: TGCAGTGCAAAGACCACCACAGATACGCAGTATTTT.

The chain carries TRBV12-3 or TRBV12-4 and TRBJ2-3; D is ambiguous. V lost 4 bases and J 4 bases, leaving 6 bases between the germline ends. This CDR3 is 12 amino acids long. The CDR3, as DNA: TGTGCCAGCAGTTCCCGAGCAGATACGCAGTATTTT. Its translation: CASSSRADTQYF.

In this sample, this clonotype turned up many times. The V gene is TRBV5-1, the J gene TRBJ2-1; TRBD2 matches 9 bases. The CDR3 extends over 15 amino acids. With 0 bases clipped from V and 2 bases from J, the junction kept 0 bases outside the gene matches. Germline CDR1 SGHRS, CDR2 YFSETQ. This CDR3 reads CASSLVAGAYNEQFF. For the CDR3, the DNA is TGCGCCAGCAGCTTGGTAGCGGGAGCCTACAATGAGCAGTTCTTC.

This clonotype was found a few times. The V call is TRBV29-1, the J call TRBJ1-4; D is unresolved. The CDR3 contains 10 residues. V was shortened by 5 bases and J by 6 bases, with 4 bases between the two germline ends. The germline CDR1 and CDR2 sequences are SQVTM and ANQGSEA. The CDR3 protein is CSVRDEKLFF. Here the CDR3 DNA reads TGCAGCGTTCGGGATGAAAAACTGTTTTTT.

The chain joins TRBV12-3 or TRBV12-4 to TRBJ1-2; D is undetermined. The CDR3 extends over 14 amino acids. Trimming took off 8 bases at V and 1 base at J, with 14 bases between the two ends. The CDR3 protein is CASYNGWFNYGYTF. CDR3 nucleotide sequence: TGTGCCAGCTATAACGGATGGTTTAACTATGGCTACACCTTC.

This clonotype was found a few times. CDR3 DNA sequence: TGTGCCACCAGTGATTCCATAGCGGGAGGGACCACAGATACGCAGTATTTT. This translates into CATSDSIAGGTTDTQYF. The V call is TRBV24-1, the J call TRBJ2-3, with 11 bases lining up with TRBD2. Losses at the gene ends were 2 bases for V and 2 bases for J; bases not matched to a gene: 5. This CDR3 has 17 residues. The germline V gene encodes CDR1 KGHDR and CDR2 SFDVKD.

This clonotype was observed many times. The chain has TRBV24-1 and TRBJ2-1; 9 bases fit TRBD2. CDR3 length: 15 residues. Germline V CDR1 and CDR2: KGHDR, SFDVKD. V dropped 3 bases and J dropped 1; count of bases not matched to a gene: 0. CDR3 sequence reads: CATSDTSGSYNEQFF. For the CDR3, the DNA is TGTGCCACCAGTGATACTAGCGGGTCCTACAATGAGCAGTTCTTC.

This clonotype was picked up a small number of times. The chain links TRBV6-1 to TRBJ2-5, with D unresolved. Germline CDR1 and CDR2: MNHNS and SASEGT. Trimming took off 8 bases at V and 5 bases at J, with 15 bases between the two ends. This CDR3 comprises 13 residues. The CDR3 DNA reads TGTGCCAGCTCAAGACTCATCGGGGAGACCCAGTACTTC. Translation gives CASSRLIGETQYF.

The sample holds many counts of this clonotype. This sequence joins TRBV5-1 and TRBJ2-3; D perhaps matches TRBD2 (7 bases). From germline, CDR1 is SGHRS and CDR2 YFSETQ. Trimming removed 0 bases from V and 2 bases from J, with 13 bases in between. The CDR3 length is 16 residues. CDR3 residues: CASSLGVRGPTDTQYF. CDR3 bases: TGCGCCAGCAGCTTGGGTGTGCGGGGGCCCACAGATACGCAGTATTTT.